This T cell receptor beta chain was profiled in a study of T cells in Graves' hyperthyroidism and ophthalmopathy. Study-wide points: From stable hyperthyroidism, ophthalmopathy was separated by a 13 V-J model.

Each patient was aged 18 to 65 and had newly diagnosed hyperthyroidism of under 2 months' duration. The authors took PBMCs from 7.5 to 10 ml fresh peripheral blood. This clonotype was observed many times. The antigen is unknown. The CDR3 has 12 amino acids. V was clipped by 10 bases and J by 4 bases, with 13 bases between them. CDR1 is SNHLY, CDR2 FYNNEI, per germline. From RNA transcripts, TCR beta CDR3 regions were amplified. Using the HTBI primer set, a first-round RT-PCR was run on the TCR CDR3. TCRdb re-called the multiplex PCR reads through MiXCR, storing one row per CDR3 protein. Here the sample spans 550,000 to 600,000 distinct CDR3 sequences, around 15% being singletons.

This receptor was taken from a woman aged 18-35 years with Graves' hyperthyroidism. The sequenced sample was blood. V usage is TRBV2 and J usage is TRBJ1-2; no firm D call. The CDR3 sequence: CATNSWVYGYTF. CDR3 coding DNA: TGTGCCACCAACTCTTGGGTCTATGGCTACACCTTC.